Listed here are 12 T cell receptor beta chains from one sample, sequenced in a study of neoadjuvant nivolumab and ipilimumab in lung cancer. Produced via immunoSEQ multiplex PCR; TCRdb's table is partial and in-frame only. The profile covers fewer than 20,000 clones, with roughly three quarters appearing a single time and about 9.8% taken by the ten largest. Sequencing was performed on tumor tissue, taken after neoadjuvant nivolumab, alone or with ipilimumab, at or shortly before surgery. These receptors all come from an adult with non-small cell lung cancer.

The chain is built from TRBV9 and TRBJ1-2; no firm D call. The germline V gene has CDR1 SGDLS and CDR2 YYNGEE. The CDR3 is made up of 16 amino acids. The V gene lost 0 bases and the J gene lost 0 bases, with 12 bases spanning the gap. CDR3 nucleotides: TGTGCCAGCAGCGTAGAGGAGCGAGCTTCTAACTATGGCTACACCTTC. Protein sequence: CASSVEERASNYGYTF.

The V and J genes are TRBV6-1 and TRBJ2-7, with a weak D call TRBD1 (6 bases). There are 16 residues in the CDR3. Trimming shortened V by 2 bases and J by 2 bases, and 16 bases separated the two germline ends. Looked up from germline, CDR1 is MNHNS and CDR2 is SASEGT. DNA of the CDR3: TGTGCCAGCAGTGAAATTAGCACAGGGAATCCCTACGAGCAGTACTTC. This codes for CASSEISTGNPYEQYF.

The V call is TRBV18, the J call TRBJ1-5; D is unresolved. This CDR3 comprises 14 residues. Germline V gene sequence: CDR1 KGHSH, CDR2 LQKENI. V lost 5 bases and J 3 bases, leaving 11 bases between the germline ends. DNA of the CDR3: TGTGCCAGCTCAATCTACCCGCACAATCAGCCCCAGCATTTT. This translates into CASSIYPHNQPQHF. The variable domain in full, with the rest retrieved from reference TRBV18 and TRBJ1-5, is NAGVMQNPRHLVRRRGQEARLRCSPMKGHSHVYWYRQLPEEGLKFMVYLQKENIIDESGMPKERFSAEFPKEGPSILRIQQVVRGDSAAYFCASSIYPHNQPQHFGDGTRLSIL.

The chain uses TRBV7-9 and TRBJ1-3; TRBD1 matches 7 bases. Germline V lookup: CDR1 SEHNR, CDR2 FQNEAQ (reference sequence). Losses at the gene ends were 5 bases for V and 7 bases for J; bases not matched to a gene: 14. CDR3 size: 16 residues. CDR3: CASSPYRGGSLNTIYF. The DNA for the CDR3 is TGTGCCAGCAGCCCGTACAGGGGAGGTTCTCTCAACACCATATATTTT. Full variable domain (remainder filled in from reference TRBV7-9 and TRBJ1-3): DTGVSQNPRHKITKRGQNVTFRCDPISEHNRLYWYRQTLGQGPEFLTYFQNEAQLEKSRLLSDRFSAERPKGSFSTLEIQRTEQGDSAMYLCASSPYRGGSLNTIYFGEGSWLTVV.

This sequence joins TRBV4-3 and TRBJ1-2, with D tentatively TRBD1 (5 bases). The V end was cut by 0 bases, the J end by 4 bases, with 15 bases between. The CDR3 spans 16 residues. Germline CDR1 is LGHNA and CDR2 is YSLEER. This CDR3 reads CASSQDQWGEAYGYTF. The CDR3 DNA reads TGCGCCAGCAGCCAAGATCAATGGGGGGAGGCCTATGGCTACACCTTC.

By proportion, this clone is medium-sized. V usage is TRBV19 and J usage is TRBJ2-7; 7 nucleotides line up with TRBD1. The CDR3 loop spans 13 amino acids. Unmatched junction bases numbered 4, after V lost 5 bases and J lost 3 bases. In germline, CDR1 is LNHDA, CDR2 SQIVND (reference sequence). DNA of the CDR3: TGTGCCAGTAGTCGGGGACAGCGCTACGAGCAGTACTTC. Encoded protein: CASSRGQRYEQYF.

This clone was seen more than once but under ten times. The chain combines TRBV10-3 with TRBJ1-5; 11 nucleotides match TRBD1. The CDR3 is made up of 16 amino acids. The germline V gene encodes CDR1 ENHRY and CDR2 SYGVKD. The V gene end was trimmed by 10 bases and the J gene end by 6 bases; junction bases not matched to a gene: 14. The CDR3 coding sequence is TGTGCCACCGGTACAGGACAGGGGGCTGTGGTTCAGCCCCAGCATTTT. The encoded protein is CATGTGQGAVVQPQHF.

This clone was detected only a few times. The chain's CDR3 is CASSVDGTGFNTEAFF. The CDR3 nucleotides are TGTGCCAGCAGCGTTGACGGGACAGGGTTTAACACTGAAGCTTTCTTT. The chain is built from TRBV5-4 and TRBJ1-1, with 9 bases aligning to TRBD1. J lost 2 bases, V lost 4 bases, and 9 bases had no gene match. CDR1 SGHNT and CDR2 YYREEE come from the germline V gene (reference sequence). CDR3 length equals 16 residues.

The chain joins TRBV5-4 to TRBJ2-4; a possible D gene is TRBD2 (5 bases). With 4 bases removed from V and 0 bases from J, the gap between germline ends came to 11 bases. The CDR3 length is 15 residues. Germline V CDR1 and CDR2: SGHNT, YYREEE (reference sequence). CDR3 residues: CASSEDSIAKNIQYF. The CDR3 coding sequence is TGTGCCAGCAGCGAGGACTCCATAGCCAAAAACATTCAGTACTTC. Variable domain in full (rest from reference TRBV5-4 and TRBJ2-4): ETGVTQSPTHLIKTRGQQVTLRCSSQSGHNTVSWYQQALGQGPQFIFQYYREEENGRGNFPPRFSGLQFPNYSSELNVNALELDDSALYLCASSEDSIAKNIQYFGAGTRLSVL.

The J gene is TRBJ1-2, the V gene TRBV28; tentatively, D is TRBD1 (6 bases). Germline values: CDR1 MDHEN, CDR2 SYDVKM. The germline V and J ends were trimmed by 2 bases and 4 bases, with 17 bases remaining between them. The CDR3 contains 16 residues. CDR3 amino acids: CASSLRQVANGYGYTF. Here the CDR3 DNA reads TGTGCCAGCAGTTTAAGACAGGTAGCGAATGGCTATGGCTACACCTTC.

The gene calls are TRBV6-1 and TRBJ1-2; D uncertain. CDR3 length: 13 amino acids. Trimming stripped 5 bases from V and 2 bases from J, with 9 bases between. Per germline, CDR1 MNHNS and CDR2 SASEGT. The CDR3 protein is CASSPVGNYGYTF. In nucleotides, the CDR3 is TGTGCCAGCAGTCCAGTGGGAAACTATGGCTACACCTTC.

The rearrangement uses TRBV18 and TRBJ1-6, with D possibly TRBD1 on 5 matching bases. This CDR3 has 14 amino acids. Looked up from germline, CDR1 is KGHSH and CDR2 is LQKENI. V was trimmed by 3 bases and J by 5 bases, leaving 8 bases between them. The CDR3 bases are TGTGCCAGCTCACCCGGCAGGGATAATTCACCCCTCCACTTT. Its translation: CASSPGRDNSPLHF.